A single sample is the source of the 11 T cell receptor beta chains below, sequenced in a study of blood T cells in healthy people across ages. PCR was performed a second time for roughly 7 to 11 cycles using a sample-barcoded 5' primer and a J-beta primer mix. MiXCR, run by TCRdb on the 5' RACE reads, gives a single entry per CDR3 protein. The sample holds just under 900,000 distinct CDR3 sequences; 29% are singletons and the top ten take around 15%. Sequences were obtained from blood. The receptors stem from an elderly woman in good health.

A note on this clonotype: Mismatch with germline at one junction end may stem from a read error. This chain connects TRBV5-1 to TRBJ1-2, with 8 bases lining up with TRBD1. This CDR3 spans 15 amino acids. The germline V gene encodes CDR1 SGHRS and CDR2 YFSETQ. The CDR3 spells CANSLVDRDSYGYTF. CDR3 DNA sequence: TGCGCCAACAGCTTGGTGGACAGGGACTCCTATGGCTACACCTTC.

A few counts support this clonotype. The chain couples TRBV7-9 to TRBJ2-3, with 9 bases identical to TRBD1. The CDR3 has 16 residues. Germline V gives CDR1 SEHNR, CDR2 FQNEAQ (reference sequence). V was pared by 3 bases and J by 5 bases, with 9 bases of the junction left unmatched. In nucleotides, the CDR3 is TGTGCCAGCAGCTTTCGGCCACAGGGGGCCGGAGATACGCAGTATTTT. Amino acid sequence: CASSFRPQGAGDTQYF.

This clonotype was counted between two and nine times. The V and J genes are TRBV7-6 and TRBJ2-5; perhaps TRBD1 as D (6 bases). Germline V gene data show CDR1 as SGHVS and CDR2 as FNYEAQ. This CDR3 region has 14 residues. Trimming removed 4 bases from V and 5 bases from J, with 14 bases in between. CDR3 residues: CASSSTGMGETQYF. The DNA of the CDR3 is TGTGCCAGCAGCTCGACAGGCATGGGCGAGACCCAGTACTTC.

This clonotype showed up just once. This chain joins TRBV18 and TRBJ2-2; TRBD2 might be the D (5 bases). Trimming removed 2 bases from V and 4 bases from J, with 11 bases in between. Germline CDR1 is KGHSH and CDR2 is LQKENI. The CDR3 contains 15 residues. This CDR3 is CASSPNPGSTGELFF. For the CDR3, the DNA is TGTGCCAGCTCACCAAATCCGGGATCCACCGGGGAGCTGTTTTTT.

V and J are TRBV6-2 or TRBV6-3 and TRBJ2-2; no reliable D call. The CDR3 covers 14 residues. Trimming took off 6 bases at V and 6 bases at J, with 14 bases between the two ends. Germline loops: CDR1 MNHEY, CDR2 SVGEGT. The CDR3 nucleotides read TGTGCCAGCAGCCCTGGTGGCTACCCCGGGGAGCTGTTTTTT. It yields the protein CASSPGGYPGELFF.

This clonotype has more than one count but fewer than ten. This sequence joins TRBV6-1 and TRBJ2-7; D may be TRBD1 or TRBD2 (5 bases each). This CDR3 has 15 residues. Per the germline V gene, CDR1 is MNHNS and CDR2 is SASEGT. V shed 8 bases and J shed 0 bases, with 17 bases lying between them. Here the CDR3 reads CASSGTGPSSYEQYF. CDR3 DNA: TGTGCCAGCTCGGGGACGGGGCCTAGCTCCTACGAGCAGTACTTC.

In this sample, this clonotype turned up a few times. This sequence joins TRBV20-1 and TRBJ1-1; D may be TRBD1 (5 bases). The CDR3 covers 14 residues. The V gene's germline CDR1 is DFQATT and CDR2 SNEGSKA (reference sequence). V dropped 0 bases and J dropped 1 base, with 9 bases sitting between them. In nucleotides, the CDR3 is TGCAGTGCTAGAGAAGACAGAAGGAACACTGAAGCTTTCTTT. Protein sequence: CSAREDRRNTEAFF.

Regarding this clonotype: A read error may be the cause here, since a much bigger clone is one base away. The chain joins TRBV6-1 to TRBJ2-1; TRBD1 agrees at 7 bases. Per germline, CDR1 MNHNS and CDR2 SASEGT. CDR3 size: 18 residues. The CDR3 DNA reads TGTGCCGGCAAGCCCGAATTCCGACAGGGTGGCTTCTACAAAGAGCAGTTCTTC. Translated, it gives CAGKPEFRQGGFYKEQFF.

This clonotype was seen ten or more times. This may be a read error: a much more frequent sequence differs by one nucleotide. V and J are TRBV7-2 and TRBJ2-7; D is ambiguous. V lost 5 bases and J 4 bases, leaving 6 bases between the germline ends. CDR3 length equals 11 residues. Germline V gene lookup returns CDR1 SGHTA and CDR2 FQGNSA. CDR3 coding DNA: TGTGCCAGCAGCCCCCCATACGAGCAGTACTTC. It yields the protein CASSPPYEQYF.

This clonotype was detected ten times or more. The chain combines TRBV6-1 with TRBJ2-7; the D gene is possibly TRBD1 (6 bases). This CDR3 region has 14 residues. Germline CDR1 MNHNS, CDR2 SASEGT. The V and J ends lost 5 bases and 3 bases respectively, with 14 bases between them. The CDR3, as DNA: TGTGCCAGCAGTCTGCCCAGGGGCATCTACGAGCAGTACTTC. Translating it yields CASSLPRGIYEQYF.

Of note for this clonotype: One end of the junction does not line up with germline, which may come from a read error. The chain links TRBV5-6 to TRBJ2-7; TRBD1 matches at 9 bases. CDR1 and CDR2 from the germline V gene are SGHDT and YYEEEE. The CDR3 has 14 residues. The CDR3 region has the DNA TGTGCCTGCAGCGATGGGACAGGGAAGAACGAGCAGTACTTC. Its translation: CACSDGTGKNEQYF.